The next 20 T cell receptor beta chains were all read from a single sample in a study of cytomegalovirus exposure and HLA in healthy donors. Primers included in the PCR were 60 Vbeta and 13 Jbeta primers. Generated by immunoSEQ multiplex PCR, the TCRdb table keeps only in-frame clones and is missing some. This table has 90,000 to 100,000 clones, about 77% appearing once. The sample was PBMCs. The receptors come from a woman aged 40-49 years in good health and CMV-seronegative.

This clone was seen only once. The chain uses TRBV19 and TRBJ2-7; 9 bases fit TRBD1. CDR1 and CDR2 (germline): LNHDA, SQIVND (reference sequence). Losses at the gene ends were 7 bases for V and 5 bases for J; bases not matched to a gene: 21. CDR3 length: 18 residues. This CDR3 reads CASTDHAPGTGSGNEQYF. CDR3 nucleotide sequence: TGTGCCAGTACCGACCATGCCCCCGGGACAGGGTCCGGTAACGAGCAGTACTTC.

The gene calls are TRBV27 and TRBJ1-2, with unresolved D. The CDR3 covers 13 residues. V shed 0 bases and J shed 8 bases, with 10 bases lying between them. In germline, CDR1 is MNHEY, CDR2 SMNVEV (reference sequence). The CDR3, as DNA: TGTGCCAGCAGTTTATCGTCCGGGATGGGCTACACCTTC. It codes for CASSLSSGMGYTF.

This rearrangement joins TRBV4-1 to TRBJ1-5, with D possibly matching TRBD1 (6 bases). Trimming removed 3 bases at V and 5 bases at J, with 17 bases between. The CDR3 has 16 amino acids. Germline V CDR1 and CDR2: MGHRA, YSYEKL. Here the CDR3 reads CASSHATGTLDQPQHF. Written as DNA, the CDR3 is TGCGCCAGCAGCCACGCTACCGGGACACTAGATCAGCCCCAGCATTTT.

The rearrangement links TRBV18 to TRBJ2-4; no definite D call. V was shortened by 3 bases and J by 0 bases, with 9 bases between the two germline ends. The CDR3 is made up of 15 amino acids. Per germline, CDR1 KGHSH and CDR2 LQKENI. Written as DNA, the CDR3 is TGTGCCAGCTCACCTCAAGAGCTAGCCAAAAACATTCAGTACTTC. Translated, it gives CASSPQELAKNIQYF.

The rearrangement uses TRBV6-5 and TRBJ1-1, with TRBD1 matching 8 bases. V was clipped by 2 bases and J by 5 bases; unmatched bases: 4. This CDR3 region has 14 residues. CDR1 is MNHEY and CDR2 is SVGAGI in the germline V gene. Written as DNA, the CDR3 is TGTGCCAGCAGTTACGCAGGGGGCACTACTGAAGCTTTCTTT. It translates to CASSYAGGTTEAFF.

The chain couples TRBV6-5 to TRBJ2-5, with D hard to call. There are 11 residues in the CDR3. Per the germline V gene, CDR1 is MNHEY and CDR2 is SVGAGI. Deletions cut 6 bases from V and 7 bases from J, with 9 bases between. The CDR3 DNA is TGTGCCAGCAGGGGCTTGGGGACCCAGTACTTC. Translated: CASRGLGTQYF.

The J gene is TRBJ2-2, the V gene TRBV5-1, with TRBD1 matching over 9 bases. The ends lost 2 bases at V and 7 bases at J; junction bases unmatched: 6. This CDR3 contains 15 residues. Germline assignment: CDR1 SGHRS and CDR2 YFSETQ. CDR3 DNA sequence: TGCGCCAGCAGCTTACACAGGGGGCAGGGCGGGGAGCTGTTTTTT. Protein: CASSLHRGQGGELFF.

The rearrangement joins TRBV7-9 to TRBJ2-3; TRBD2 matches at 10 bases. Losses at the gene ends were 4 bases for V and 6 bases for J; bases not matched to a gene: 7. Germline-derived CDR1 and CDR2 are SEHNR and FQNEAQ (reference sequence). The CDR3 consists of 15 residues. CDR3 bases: TGTGCCAGCAGCTCCAGCGGGGGGGCCGCGGATACGCAGTATTTT. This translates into CASSSSGGAADTQYF. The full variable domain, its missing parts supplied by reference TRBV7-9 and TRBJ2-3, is DTGVSQNPRHKITKRGQNVTFRCDPISEHNRLYWYRQTLGQGPEFLTYFQNEAQLEKSRLLSDRFSAERPKGSFSTLEIQRTEQGDSAMYLCASSSSGGAADTQYFGPGTRLTVL.

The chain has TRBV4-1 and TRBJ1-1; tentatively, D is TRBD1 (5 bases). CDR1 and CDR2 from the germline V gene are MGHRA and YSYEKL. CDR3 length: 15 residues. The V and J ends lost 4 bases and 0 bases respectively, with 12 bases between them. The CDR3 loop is CASSRMDNMNTEAFF. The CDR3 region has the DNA TGCGCCAGCAGCCGAATGGACAACATGAACACTGAAGCTTTCTTT.

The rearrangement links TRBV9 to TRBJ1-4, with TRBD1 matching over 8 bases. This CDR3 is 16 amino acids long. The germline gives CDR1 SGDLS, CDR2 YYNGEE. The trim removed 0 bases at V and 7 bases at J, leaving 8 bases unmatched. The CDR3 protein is CASSVEGDRGSEKLFF. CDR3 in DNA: TGTGCCAGCAGCGTAGAGGGAGACAGGGGAAGTGAAAAACTGTTTTTT. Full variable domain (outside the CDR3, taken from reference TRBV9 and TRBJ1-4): DSGVTQTPKHLITATGQRVTLRCSPRSGDLSVYWYQQSLDQGLQFLIQYYNGEERAKGNILERFSAQQFPDLHSELNLSSLELGDSALYFCASSVEGDRGSEKLFFGSGTQLSVL.

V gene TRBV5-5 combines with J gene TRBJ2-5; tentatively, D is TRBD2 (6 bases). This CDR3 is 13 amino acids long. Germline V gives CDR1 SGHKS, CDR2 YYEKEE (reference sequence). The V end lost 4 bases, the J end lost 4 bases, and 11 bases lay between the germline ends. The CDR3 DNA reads TGTGCCAGCAGCGGAGGGCCAGGAGAGACCCAGTACTTC. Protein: CASSGGPGETQYF.

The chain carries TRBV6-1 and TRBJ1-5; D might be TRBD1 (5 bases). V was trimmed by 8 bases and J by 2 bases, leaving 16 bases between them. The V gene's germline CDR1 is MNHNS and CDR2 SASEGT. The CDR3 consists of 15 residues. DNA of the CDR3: TGTGCCAGCTGCGCGGGGGGAAGGGGCAATCAGCCCCAGCATTTT. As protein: CASCAGGRGNQPQHF.

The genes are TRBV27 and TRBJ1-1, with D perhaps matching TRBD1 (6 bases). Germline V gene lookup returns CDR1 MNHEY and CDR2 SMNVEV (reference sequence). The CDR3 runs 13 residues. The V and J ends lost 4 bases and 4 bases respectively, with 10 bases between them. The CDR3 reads CASSYRRGTEAFF. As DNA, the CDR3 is TGTGCCAGCAGTTATCGCAGGGGCACTGAAGCTTTCTTT.

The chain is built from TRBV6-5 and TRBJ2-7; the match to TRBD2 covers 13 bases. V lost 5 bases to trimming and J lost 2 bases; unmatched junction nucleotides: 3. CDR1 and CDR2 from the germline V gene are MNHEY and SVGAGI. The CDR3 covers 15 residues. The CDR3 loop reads CASSPTSGGAYEQYF. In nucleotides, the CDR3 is TGTGCCAGCAGTCCAACTAGCGGGGGGGCCTACGAGCAGTACTTC.

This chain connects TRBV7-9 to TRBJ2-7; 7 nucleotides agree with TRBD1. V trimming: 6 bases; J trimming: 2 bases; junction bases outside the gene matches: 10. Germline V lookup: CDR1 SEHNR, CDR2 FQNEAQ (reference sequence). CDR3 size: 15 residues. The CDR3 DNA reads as TGTGCCAGCAGACAGGGGACACCCTGGGCCTACGAGCAGTACTTC. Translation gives CASRQGTPWAYEQYF. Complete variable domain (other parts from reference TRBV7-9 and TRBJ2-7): DTGVSQNPRHKITKRGQNVTFRCDPISEHNRLYWYRQTLGQGPEFLTYFQNEAQLEKSRLLSDRFSAERPKGSFSTLEIQRTEQGDSAMYLCASRQGTPWAYEQYFGPGTRLTVT.

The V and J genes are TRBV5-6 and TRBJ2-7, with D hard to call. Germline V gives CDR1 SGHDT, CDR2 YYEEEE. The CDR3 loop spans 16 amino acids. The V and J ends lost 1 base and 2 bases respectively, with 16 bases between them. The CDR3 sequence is CASSLRPEQITYEQYF. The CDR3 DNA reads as TGTGCCAGCAGCTTGCGTCCCGAACAAATTACCTACGAGCAGTACTTC.

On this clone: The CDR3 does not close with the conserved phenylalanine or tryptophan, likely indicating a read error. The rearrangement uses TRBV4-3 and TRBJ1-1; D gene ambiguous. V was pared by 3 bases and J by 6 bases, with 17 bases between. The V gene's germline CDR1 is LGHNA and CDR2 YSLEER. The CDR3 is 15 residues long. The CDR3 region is CASSQREGLRAEAFV. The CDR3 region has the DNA TGCGCCAGCAGCCAGAGGGAGGGTCTGAGGGCTGAAGCTTTCGTT.

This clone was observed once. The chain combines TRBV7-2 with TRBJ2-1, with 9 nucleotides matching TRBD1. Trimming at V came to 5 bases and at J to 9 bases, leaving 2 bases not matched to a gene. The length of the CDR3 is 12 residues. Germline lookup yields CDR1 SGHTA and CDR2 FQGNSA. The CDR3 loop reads CASSETGGEQFF. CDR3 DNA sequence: TGTGCCAGCAGCGAGACAGGGGGTGAGCAGTTCTTC.

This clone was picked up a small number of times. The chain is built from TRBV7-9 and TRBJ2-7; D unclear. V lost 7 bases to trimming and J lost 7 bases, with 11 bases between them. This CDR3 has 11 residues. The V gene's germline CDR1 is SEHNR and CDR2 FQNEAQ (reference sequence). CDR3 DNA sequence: TGTGCCAGCACCATCGCGAGGGAGCAGTACTTC. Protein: CASTIAREQYF.

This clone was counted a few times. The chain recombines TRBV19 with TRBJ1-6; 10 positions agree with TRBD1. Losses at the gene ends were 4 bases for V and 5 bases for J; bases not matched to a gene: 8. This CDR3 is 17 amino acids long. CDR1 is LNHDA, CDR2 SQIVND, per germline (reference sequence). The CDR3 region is CASSRTGTGENNSPLHF. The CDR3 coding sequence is TGTGCCAGTAGTAGAACTGGGACAGGGGAGAATAATTCACCCCTCCACTTT.